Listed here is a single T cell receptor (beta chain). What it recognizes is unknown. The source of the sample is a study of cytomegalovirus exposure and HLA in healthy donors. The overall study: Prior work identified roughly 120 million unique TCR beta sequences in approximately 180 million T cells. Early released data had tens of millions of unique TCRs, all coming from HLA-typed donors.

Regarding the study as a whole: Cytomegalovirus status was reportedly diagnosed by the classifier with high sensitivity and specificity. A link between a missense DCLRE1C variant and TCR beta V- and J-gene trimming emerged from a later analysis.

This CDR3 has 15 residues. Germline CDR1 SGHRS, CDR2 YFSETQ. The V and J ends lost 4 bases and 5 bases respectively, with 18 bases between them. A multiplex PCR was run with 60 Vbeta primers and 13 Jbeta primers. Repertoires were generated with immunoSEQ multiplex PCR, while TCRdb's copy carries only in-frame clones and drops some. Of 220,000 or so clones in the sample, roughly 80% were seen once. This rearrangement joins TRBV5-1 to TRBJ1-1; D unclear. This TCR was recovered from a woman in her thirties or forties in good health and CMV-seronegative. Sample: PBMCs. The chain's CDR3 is CASSPSGWVPTEAFF. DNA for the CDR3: TGCGCCAGCAGCCCGTCGGGGTGGGTGCCGACTGAAGCTTTCTTT.